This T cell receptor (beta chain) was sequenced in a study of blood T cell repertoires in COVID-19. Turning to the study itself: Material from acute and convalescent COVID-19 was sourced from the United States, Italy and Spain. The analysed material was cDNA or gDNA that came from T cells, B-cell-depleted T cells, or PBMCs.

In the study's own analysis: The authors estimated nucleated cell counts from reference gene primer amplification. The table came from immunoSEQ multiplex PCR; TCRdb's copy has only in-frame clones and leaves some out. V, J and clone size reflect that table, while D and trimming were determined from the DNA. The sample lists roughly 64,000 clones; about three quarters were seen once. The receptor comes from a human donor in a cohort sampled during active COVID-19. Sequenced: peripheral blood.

The CDR3 region is CASSFGGSGANVLTF. Here the CDR3 DNA reads TGTGCCAGCAGTTTCGGCGGGTCTGGGGCCAACGTCCTGACTTTC. The V call is TRBV6-6, the J call TRBJ2-6; TRBD2 might be the D (5 bases). Germline CDR1 is MNHNY and CDR2 is SVGAGI (reference sequence). V dropped 4 bases and J dropped 1 base, with 8 bases sitting between them. The CDR3 loop spans 15 amino acids.